This T cell receptor (beta chain) stems from a study of control samples from healthy donors and cancer patients. The repertoire was sequenced with immunoSEQ multiplex PCR; TCRdb's copy has only in-frame clones and lacks some. The data hold 200,000 to 250,000 clones, with 85% to 95% observed a single time. The TCR originated in a man in his fifties or sixties in good health. The sequenced sample was blood.

The CDR3 bases are TGTGCCAGCAGCCCCGGGGCTTCGGGGGAGCTGTTTTTT. It specifies CASSPGASGELFF. This chain joins TRBV7-3 and TRBJ2-2; D is possibly TRBD1 or TRBD2 (5 bases each). V shed 5 bases and J shed 8 bases, with 12 bases lying between them. The germline V gene has CDR1 SGHTA and CDR2 FQGTGA. The CDR3 contains 13 residues.